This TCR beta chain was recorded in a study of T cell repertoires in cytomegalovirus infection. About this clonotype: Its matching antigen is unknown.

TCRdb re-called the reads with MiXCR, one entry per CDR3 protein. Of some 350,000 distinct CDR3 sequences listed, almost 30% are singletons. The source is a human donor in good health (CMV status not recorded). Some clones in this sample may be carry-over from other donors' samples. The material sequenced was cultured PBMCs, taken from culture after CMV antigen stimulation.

The DNA of the CDR3 is TGTGCCAGCAGTCCCGGGACAGGGTCCAGGATGACCCAGTACTTC. This codes for CASSPGTGSRMTQYF. V and J are TRBV12-3 or TRBV12-4 and TRBJ2-5, with 9 bases that match TRBD1. CDR3 length: 15 residues. V lost 5 bases and J lost 7; bases outside the gene matches: 11.